These 4 T cell receptor beta chains came from one sample sequenced in a study of blood T cell repertoires in COVID-19. Only in-frame clones appear in the TCRdb table, and some are missing; sequencing was by immunoSEQ multiplex PCR. The profile covers some 320,000 clones, with more than 70% appearing a single time and roughly 7.1% taken by the ten largest. The sample was peripheral blood. Receptors were obtained from a woman between 50 and 59 years old who had recovered from COVID-19.

V is TRBV5-8 and J is TRBJ1-5; weak D call: TRBD1 (6 bases). The V and J ends lost 4 bases and 0 bases respectively, with 11 bases between them. The CDR3 is 15 residues long. CDR1 is SGHTS, CDR2 YDEGEE, per germline. The CDR3 protein is CASSLGQYSNQPQHF. CDR3 DNA: TGTGCCAGCAGCCTCGGACAGTATAGCAATCAGCCCCAGCATTTT.

V and J are TRBV28 and TRBJ1-2; 8 bases agree with TRBD1. Germline V gene sequence: CDR1 MDHEN, CDR2 SYDVKM. V was pared by 6 bases and J by 5 bases, with 8 bases of the junction left unmatched. The length of the CDR3 is 14 residues. CDR3 in amino acids: CASRKDRAIYGYTF. The CDR3 DNA is TGTGCCAGCAGGAAGGACAGGGCCATTTATGGCTACACCTTC.

The V and J genes are TRBV28 and TRBJ2-5, with 9 bases aligning to TRBD1. The CDR3 sequence is 19 residues long. The V gene's germline CDR1 is MDHEN and CDR2 SYDVKM. V was clipped by 1 base and J by 3 bases; unmatched bases: 15. In DNA, the CDR3 is TGTGCCAGCAGTTTATACCGACAGGGGGGGAGGGGCACCAAAGAGACCCAGTACTTC. This codes for CASSLYRQGGRGTKETQYF.

The V gene is TRBV3-1 (or the pseudogene TRBV3-2), the J gene TRBJ2-7, with D tentatively TRBD2 (6 bases). Germline V CDR1 and CDR2: LGHDT, YNNKEL (reference sequence). The germline V and J ends were trimmed by 4 bases and 5 bases, with 18 bases remaining between them. This CDR3 has 15 residues. DNA of the CDR3: TGTGCCAGCAGCCCCGGGGGTAGCGGTTCCGACGAGCAGTACTTC. Its translation: CASSPGGSGSDEQYF.